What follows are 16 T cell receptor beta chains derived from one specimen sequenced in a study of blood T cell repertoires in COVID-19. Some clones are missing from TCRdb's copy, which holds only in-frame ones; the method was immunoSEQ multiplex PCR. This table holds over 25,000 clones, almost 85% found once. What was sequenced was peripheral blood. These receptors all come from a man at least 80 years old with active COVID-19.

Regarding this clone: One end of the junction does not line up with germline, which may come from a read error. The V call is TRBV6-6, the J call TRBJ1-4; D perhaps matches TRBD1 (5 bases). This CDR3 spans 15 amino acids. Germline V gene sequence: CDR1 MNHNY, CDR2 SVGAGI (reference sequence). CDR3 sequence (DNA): TGTGTCAGCAACTTAGGGGCTGCAACTAATGAAAAACTGTTTTTT. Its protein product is CVSNLGAATNEKLFF.

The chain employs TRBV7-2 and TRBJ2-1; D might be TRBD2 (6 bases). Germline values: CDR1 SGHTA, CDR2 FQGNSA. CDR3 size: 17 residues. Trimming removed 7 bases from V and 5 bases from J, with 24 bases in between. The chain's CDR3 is CASTKEPTRGHDNEQFF. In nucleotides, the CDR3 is TGTGCCAGCACCAAAGAACCGACTAGAGGCCACGACAATGAGCAGTTCTTC.

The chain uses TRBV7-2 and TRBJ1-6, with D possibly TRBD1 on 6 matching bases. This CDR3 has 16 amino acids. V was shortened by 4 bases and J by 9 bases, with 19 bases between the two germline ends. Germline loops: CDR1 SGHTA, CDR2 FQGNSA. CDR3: CASSSSGGGQGSPLHF. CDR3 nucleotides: TGTGCCAGCAGCTCGTCTGGGGGGGGGCAAGGTTCACCCCTCCACTTT. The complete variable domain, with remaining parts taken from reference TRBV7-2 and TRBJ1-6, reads GAGVSQSPSNKVTEKGKDVELRCDPISGHTALYWYRQSLGQGLEFLIYFQGNSAPDKSGLPSDRFSAERTGGSVSTLTIQRTQQEDSAVYLCASSSSGGGQGSPLHFGNGTRLTVT.

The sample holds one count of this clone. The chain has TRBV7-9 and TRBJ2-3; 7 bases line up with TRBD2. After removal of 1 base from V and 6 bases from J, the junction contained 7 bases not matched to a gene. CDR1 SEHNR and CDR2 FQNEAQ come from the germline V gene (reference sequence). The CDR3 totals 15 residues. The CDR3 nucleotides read TGTGCCAGCAGCTTAGTGGCGGGGGTGACGGATACGCAGTATTTT. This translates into CASSLVAGVTDTQYF.

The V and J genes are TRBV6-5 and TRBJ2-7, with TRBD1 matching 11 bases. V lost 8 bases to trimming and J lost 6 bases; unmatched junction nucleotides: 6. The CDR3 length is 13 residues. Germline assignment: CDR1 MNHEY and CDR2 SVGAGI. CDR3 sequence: CASRTGGSIEQYF. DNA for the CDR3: TGTGCCAGCCGGACAGGGGGCTCAATCGAGCAGTACTTC.

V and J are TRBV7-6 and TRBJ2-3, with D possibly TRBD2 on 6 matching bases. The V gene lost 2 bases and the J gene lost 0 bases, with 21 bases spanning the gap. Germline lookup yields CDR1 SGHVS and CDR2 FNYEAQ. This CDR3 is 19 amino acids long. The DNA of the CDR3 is TGTGCCAGCAGCTTATCCCTGGGTCGGGTAGCGGAGAGCACAGATACGCAGTATTTT. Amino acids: CASSLSLGRVAESTDTQYF.

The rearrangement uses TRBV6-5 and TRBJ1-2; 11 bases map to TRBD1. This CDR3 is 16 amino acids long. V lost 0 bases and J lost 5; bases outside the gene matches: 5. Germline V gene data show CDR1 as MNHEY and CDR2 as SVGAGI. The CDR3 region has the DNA TGTGCCAGCAGTTACTCTTCGGGACAGGGGGGTTATGGCTACACCTTC. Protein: CASSYSSGQGGYGYTF.

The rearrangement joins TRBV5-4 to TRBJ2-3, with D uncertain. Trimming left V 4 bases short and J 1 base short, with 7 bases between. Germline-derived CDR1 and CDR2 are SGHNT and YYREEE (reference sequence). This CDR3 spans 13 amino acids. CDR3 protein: CASSLLGTDTQYF. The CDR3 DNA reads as TGTGCCAGCAGCCTTCTCGGCACAGATACGCAGTATTTT.

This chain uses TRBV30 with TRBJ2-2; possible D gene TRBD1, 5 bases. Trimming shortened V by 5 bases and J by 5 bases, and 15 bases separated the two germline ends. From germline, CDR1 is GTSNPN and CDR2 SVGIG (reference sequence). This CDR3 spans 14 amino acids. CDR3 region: CAWEVGAGTGELFF. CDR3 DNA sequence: TGTGCCTGGGAGGTAGGGGCAGGTACCGGGGAGCTGTTTTTT.

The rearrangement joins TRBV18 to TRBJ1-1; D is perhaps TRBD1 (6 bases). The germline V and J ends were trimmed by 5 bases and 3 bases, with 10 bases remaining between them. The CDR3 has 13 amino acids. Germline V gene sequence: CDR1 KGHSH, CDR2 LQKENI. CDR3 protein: CASSSNRDTEAFF. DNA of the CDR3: TGTGCCAGCTCATCTAACAGGGACACTGAAGCTTTCTTT.

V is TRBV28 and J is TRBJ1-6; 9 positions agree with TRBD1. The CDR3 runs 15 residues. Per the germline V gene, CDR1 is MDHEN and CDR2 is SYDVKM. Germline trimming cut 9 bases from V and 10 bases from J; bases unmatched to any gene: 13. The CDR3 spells CASTNPGQGWSPLHF. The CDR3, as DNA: TGTGCCAGTACGAACCCGGGACAGGGCTGGTCACCCCTCCACTTT.

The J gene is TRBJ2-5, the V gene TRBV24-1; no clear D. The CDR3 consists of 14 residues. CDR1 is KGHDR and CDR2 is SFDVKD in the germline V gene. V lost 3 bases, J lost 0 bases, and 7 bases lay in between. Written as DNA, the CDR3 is TGTGCCACCAGTGATGCCCGGGACCAAGAGACCCAGTACTTC. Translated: CATSDARDQETQYF.

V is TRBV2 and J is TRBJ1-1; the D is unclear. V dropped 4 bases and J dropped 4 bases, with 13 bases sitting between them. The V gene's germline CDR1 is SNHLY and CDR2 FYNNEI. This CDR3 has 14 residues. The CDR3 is CASSATLAGTEAFF. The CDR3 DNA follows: TGTGCCAGCAGTGCCACACTAGCGGGCACTGAAGCTTTCTTT.

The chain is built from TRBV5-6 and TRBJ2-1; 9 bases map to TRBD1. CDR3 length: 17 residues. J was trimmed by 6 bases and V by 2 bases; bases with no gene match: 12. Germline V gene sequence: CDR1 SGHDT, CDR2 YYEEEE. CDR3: CASSFRGQGSVSNEQFF. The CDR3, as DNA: TGTGCCAGCAGCTTCCGGGGACAGGGTTCCGTCAGCAATGAGCAGTTCTTC.

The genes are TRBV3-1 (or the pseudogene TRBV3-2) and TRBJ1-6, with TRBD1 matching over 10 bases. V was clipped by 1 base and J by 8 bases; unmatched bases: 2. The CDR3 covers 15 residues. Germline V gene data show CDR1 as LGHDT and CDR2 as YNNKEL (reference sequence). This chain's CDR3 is CASSQVGTGDSPLHF. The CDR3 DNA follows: TGTGCCAGCAGCCAAGTTGGGACAGGGGATTCACCCCTCCACTTT.

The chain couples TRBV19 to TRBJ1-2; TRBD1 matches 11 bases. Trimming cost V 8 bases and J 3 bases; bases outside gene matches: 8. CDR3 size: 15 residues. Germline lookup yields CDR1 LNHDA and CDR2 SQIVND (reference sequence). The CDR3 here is CASRAGGQGDYGYTF. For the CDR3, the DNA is TGTGCCAGTCGAGCCGGGGGACAGGGGGACTATGGCTACACCTTC.